This T cell receptor (beta chain) is drawn from a study of CD8+ T cells in alopecia areata. The study, taken as a whole, reports: Lesional tissue from the scalp (especially in alopecia totalis/universalis) showed higher clonality than normal scalp.

Treatment meaning: oral pan-JAK inhibitor, 5-10 mg twice daily. The authors extracted RNA and reverse transcribed it into cDNA as the sequencing template. Generated by immunoSEQ multiplex PCR, the TCRdb table keeps only in-frame clones and is missing some. Of more than 100,000 clones in the sample, about 50% were seen once. Concerning this clone itself: Its target is unknown.

The clonotype originates from a human donor with alopecia areata. This specimen was CD4+ T cells sorted from blood, taken at week 4, from a patient treated with tofacitinib.

The DNA of the CDR3 is TGTGCCAGCGTCAGCGCCACCGGGGAGCTGTTTTTT. It translates to CASVSATGELFF. V gene TRBV6-1 combines with J gene TRBJ2-2; D is unresolved. Trimming removed 8 bases at V and 4 bases at J, with 8 bases between. The CDR3 contains 12 residues. Germline loops: CDR1 MNHNS, CDR2 SASEGT.